The present entry profiles one TCR beta chain with its context. In the original workflow: Amplification of reference gene primers provided the estimated nucleated cell counts. Only in-frame clones appear in the TCRdb table, and some are missing; sequencing was by immunoSEQ multiplex PCR. The DNA gave D and trimming, while V, J and clone size come from that table. Counted here are some 200,000 clones, approximately 81% occurring once; the ten biggest clones make up approximately 18%. This record comes from a study of blood T cell repertoires in COVID-19. The overall study: The samples span acute and convalescent COVID-19 from the United States, Italy and Spain. T cells, B-cell-depleted T cells, or PBMCs provided the cDNA or gDNA that served as material.

V dropped 4 bases and J dropped 1 base, with 10 bases sitting between them. The CDR3 covers 14 residues. The germline CDR1 and CDR2 sequences are SQVTM and ANQGSEA. The sequence came from a woman older than 75 with active or convalescent COVID-19. The sample consisted of peripheral blood. This chain joins TRBV29-1 and TRBJ2-2; no clear D gene. In nucleotides, the CDR3 is TGCAGCGTTGTCCTACAGAGGAACACCGGGGAGCTGTTTTTT. Amino acids: CSVVLQRNTGELFF.